A single sample gave rise to the 15 T cell receptor beta chains below, sequenced in a study of T cell changes during pregnancy in multiple sclerosis. TCRdb's copy holds only in-frame clones and misses some; the assay was immunoSEQ multiplex PCR. The data show 66,000 or so clones, with 91% seen just once and approximately 5% held by the top ten. The sequences come from CD8+ T cells from peripheral blood mononuclear cells, collected before pregnancy. These receptors all come from a female donor with multiple sclerosis, enrolled in a pregnancy study.

The chain couples TRBV12-5 to TRBJ1-2; possibly TRBD1 for D (6 bases). The germline CDR1 and CDR2 sequences are LGHNT and FRNRAP. The CDR3 covers 15 residues. V gave up 4 bases and J gave up 3 bases, with 15 bases separating them. DNA for the CDR3: TGTGCTAGTGGTTCGGAGGCAGGGGCTTACTATGGCTACACCTTC. This codes for CASGSEAGAYYGYTF.

This chain links TRBV12-2 with TRBJ1-4; the table's D call of TRBD1 was not tested on the DNA. TRBV12-2 constitutes a pseudogene. The CDR3 is 16 residues long. The CDR3 bases are TGTGCAAGTCGCTTCAGGGGTAGGCTACTGGATGAAAAACTGTTTTTT. Translating it yields CASRFRGRLLDEKLFF.

The chain recombines TRBV7-9 with TRBJ2-7; maybe TRBD2 (6 bases). The CDR3 loop spans 12 amino acids. Trimming shortened V by 11 bases and J by 3 bases, and 14 bases separated the two germline ends. The germline V gene encodes CDR1 SEHNR and CDR2 FQNEAQ (reference sequence). This chain's CDR3 is CASGTFNYEQYF. CDR3 DNA sequence: TGTGCCTCCGGGACTTTCAACTACGAGCAGTACTTC.

The chain uses TRBV4-1 and TRBJ1-2, with D perhaps matching TRBD1 (6 bases). This CDR3 spans 14 amino acids. The V end was cut by 4 bases, the J end by 1 base, with 10 bases between. Germline assignment: CDR1 MGHRA and CDR2 YSYEKL. The CDR3 coding sequence is TGCGCCAGCAGCCCGGACAGTTTTAACTATGGCTACACCTTC. Encoded protein: CASSPDSFNYGYTF.

The rearrangement uses TRBV29-1 and TRBJ2-2, with 12 bases fitting TRBD2. There are 15 residues in the CDR3. Germline CDR1 reads SQVTM; CDR2 reads ANQGSEA. With V trimmed by 7 bases and J by 2 bases, 5 bases remained unmatched. The CDR3 sequence is CSGLAGGHNTGELFF. The CDR3 nucleotides are TGCAGCGGGCTAGCGGGGGGGCACAACACCGGGGAGCTGTTTTTT.

The chain joins TRBV13 to TRBJ2-2, with D perhaps TRBD1 (6 bases). V was cut by 5 bases and J by 6 bases, with 16 bases left in between. The CDR3 totals 15 residues. CDR1 is PRHDT and CDR2 is FYEKMQ in the germline V gene (reference sequence). The CDR3 nucleotides are TGTGCCAGCAGCCTCAGCAAACAGGGCTCCGGGGAGCTGTTTTTT. It translates to CASSLSKQGSGELFF.

The chain has TRBV7-3 and TRBJ2-1, with 9 bases identical to TRBD2. With 2 bases clipped from V and 0 bases from J, the junction kept 11 bases outside the gene matches. In germline, CDR1 is SGHTA, CDR2 FQGTGA. This CDR3 has 19 amino acids. The CDR3 protein is CASSLFGRTSESSYNEQFF. CDR3 bases: TGTGCCAGCAGCTTATTCGGAAGGACTAGCGAGAGCTCCTACAATGAGCAGTTCTTC.

This clone was seen a single time. The rearrangement joins TRBV5-5 to TRBJ1-3, with D perhaps TRBD1 (5 bases). Between the trimmed V and J ends, which lost 4 bases and 2 bases, there was a span of 13 bases. CDR1 is SGHKS, CDR2 YYEKEE, per germline (reference sequence). This CDR3 spans 15 amino acids. For the CDR3, the DNA is TGTGCCAGCAGCATAGACAGTCGGACTGGAAACACCATATATTTT. This codes for CASSIDSRTGNTIYF.

The rearrangement links TRBV2 to TRBJ2-7; D gene unclear. V lost 4 bases and J 5 bases, leaving 9 bases between the germline ends. Germline-derived CDR1 and CDR2 are SNHLY and FYNNEI. CDR3 length equals 12 residues. The CDR3 nucleotides are TGTGCCAGCAGTGGTGGGCCGGACGAGCAGTACTTC. Amino acids: CASSGGPDEQYF.

The gene calls are TRBV6-5 and TRBJ2-7; 9 bases are shared with TRBD2. The CDR3 covers 14 residues. Per germline, CDR1 MNHEY and CDR2 SVGAGI. V trimming: 4 bases; J trimming: 4 bases; junction bases outside the gene matches: 5. The CDR3 sequence: CASSSPGLAYEQYF. The CDR3 nucleotides read TGTGCCAGCAGTTCCCCGGGACTAGCTTACGAGCAGTACTTC.

This clone occurred a few times. CDR3 sequence (DNA): TGTGCCAGCAGCCCCCCTATGAACACTGAAGCTTTCTTT. Protein sequence: CASSPPMNTEAFF. The J gene is TRBJ1-1, the V gene TRBV14; no clear D gene. This CDR3 is built from 13 residues. V shed 4 bases and J shed 0 bases, with 6 bases lying between them. Germline V gene lookup returns CDR1 SGHDN and CDR2 FVKESK.

CDR3 DNA: TGCGCCAGCAGCCCCTCGGGGGGGATGAACACTGAAGCTTTCTTT. This codes for CASSPSGGMNTEAFF. The chain couples TRBV4-1 to TRBJ1-1, with D perhaps TRBD1 (5 bases). Per germline, CDR1 MGHRA and CDR2 YSYEKL. This CDR3 is built from 15 residues. The V end was cut by 4 bases, the J end by 0 bases, with 12 bases between.

This clone came up once. This chain links TRBV6-6 with TRBJ1-2; D gene ambiguous. The germline V gene has CDR1 MNHNY and CDR2 SVGAGI (reference sequence). This CDR3 contains 12 residues. Trimming took 11 bases from V and 4 from J, leaving 14 bases between them. CDR3 loop: CASRTFAYGYTF. DNA for the CDR3: TGTGCCTCTAGAACCTTTGCCTATGGCTACACCTTC.

The rearrangement uses TRBV9 and TRBJ2-1; the match to TRBD2 covers 8 bases. This CDR3 comprises 16 residues. Germline V CDR1 and CDR2: SGDLS, YYNGEE. With 3 bases clipped from V and 6 bases from J, the junction kept 11 bases outside the gene matches. The CDR3 coding sequence is TGTGCCAGCAGCGCCAGTTTTAGCGGGGTGGTCAATGAGCAGTTCTTC. It specifies CASSASFSGVVNEQFF.

This clone was detected only a few times. The gene calls are TRBV20-1 and TRBJ2-1; D is ambiguous. The CDR3 has 11 residues. The germline V gene encodes CDR1 DFQATT and CDR2 SNEGSKA (reference sequence). Trimming pared 3 bases from V and 7 bases from J, leaving 7 bases between. The DNA for the CDR3 is TGCAGTGCTAGTCGAGGAAATGAGCAGTTCTTC. Protein sequence: CSASRGNEQFF.